This TCR beta chain originates from a study of cytomegalovirus exposure and HLA in healthy donors. Looking at the study overall: There were nearly 120 million unique TCR beta sequences, drawn from 150 million to 200 million T cells, in an earlier analysis. About 77 million unique TCRs from HLA-typed donors made up an early data release.

A multiplex PCR was run with 60 Vbeta primers and 13 Jbeta primers. Some clones are missing from TCRdb's copy, which holds only in-frame ones; the method was immunoSEQ multiplex PCR. The repertoire has 95,000 to 150,000 clones, around 80% of them found once; the top ten carry approximately 0.22%. The CDR3 is 14 amino acids. The germline CDR1 and CDR2 sequences are SGDLS and YYNGEE. Trimming took off 4 bases at V and 2 bases at J, with 13 bases between the two ends. Concerning this clone: Its antigen is unknown.

Healthy bone marrow donors made up the donor group. Study-wide results and caveats: Available immune exposure information was restricted to CMV serostatus only.

Sequencing was carried out using PBMCs. The sequence was collected from a man aged 50 or older in good health and CMV-seronegative. This rearrangement joins TRBV9 to TRBJ2-7; D unclear. This CDR3 is CASSPRVVPYEQYF. The CDR3 nucleotides read TGTGCCAGCAGCCCCCGGGTAGTTCCCTACGAGCAGTACTTC.